This record concerns one T cell receptor beta chain sequence. This sample stems from a study of shared clonotypes between healthy human individuals. This CDR3 spans 16 amino acids. The germline V gene has CDR1 LNHNV and CDR2 YYDKDF (reference sequence). V shed 0 bases and J 3 bases; nucleotides not matched to a gene: 6. Sequencing was performed with immunoSEQ multiplex PCR; in TCRdb, only in-frame clones are kept and a portion is missing. In the table there are roughly 2.6 million clones, around 94% of which are singletons. This TCR was sampled from a man aged 18 to 30 in good health. Sequenced material: naive CD4+ T cells sorted from blood. Subset reported: CD45RA+ positively selected. The chain has TRBV15 and TRBJ1-2; TRBD1 matches 8 bases. CDR3 nucleotide sequence: TGTGCCACCAGCAGAGATCTCATGACAGGGGACTATGGCTACACCTTC. Translated, it gives CATSRDLMTGDYGYTF.